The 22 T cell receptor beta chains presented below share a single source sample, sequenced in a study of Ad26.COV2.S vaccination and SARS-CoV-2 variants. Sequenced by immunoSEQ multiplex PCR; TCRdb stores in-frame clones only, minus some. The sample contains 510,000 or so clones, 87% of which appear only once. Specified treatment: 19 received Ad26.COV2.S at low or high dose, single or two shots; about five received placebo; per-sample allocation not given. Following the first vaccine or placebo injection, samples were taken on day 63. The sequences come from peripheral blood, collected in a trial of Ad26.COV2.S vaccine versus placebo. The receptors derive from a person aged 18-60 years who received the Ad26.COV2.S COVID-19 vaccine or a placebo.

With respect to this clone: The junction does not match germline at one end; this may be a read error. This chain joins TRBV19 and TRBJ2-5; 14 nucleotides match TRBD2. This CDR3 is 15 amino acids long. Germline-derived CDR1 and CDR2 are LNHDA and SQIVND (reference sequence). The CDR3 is CASSISGTSGRQINF. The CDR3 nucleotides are TGTGCCAGTAGTATTTCGGGGACTAGCGGGAGACAGATAAACTTC.

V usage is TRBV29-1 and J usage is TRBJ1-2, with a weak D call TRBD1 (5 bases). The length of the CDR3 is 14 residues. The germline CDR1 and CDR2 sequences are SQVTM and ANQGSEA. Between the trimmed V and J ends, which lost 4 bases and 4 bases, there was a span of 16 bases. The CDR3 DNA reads TGCAGCGTTGTCAGGGCAGGGACCCTCTATGGCTACACCTTC. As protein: CSVVRAGTLYGYTF. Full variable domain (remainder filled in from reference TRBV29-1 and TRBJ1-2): SAVISQKPSRDICQRGTSLTIQCQVDSQVTMMFWYRQQPGQSLTLIATANQGSEATYESGFVIDKFPISRPNLTFSTLTVSNMSPEDSSIYLCSVVRAGTLYGYTFGSGTRLTVV.

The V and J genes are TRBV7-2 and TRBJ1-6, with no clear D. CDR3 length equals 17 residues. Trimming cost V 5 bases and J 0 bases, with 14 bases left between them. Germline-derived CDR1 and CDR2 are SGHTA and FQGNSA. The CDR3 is CASSPLVANSYNSPLHF. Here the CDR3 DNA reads TGTGCCAGCAGCCCCCTTGTGGCCAACTCCTATAATTCACCCCTCCACTTT.

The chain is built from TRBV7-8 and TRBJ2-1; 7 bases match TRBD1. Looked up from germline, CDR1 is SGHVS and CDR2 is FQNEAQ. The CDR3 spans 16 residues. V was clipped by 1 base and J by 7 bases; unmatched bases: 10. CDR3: CASSLVGTADPNEQFF. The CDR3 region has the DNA TGTGCCAGCAGCTTAGTCGGGACAGCCGACCCTAATGAGCAGTTCTTC. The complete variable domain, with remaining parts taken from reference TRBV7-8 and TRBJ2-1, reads GAGVSQSPRYKVAKRGQDVALRCDPISGHVSLFWYQQALGQGPEFLTYFQNEAQLDKSGLPSDRFFAERPEGSVSTLKIQRTQQEDSAVYLCASSLVGTADPNEQFFGPGTRLTVL.

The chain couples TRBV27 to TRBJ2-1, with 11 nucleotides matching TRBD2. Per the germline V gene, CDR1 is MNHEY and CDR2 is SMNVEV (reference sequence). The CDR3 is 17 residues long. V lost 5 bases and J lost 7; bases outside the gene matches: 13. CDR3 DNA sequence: TGTGCCAGCAGTGATGCCCCGGTGGCTAGCGGGAGGAATGAGCAGTTCTTC. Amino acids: CASSDAPVASGRNEQFF.

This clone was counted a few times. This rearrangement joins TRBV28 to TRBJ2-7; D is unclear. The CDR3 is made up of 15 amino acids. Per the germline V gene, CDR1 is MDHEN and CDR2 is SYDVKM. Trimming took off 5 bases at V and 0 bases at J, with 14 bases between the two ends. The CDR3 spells CASSPYLASSYEQYF. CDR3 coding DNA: TGTGCCAGCAGTCCATACCTCGCGAGCTCCTACGAGCAGTACTTC.

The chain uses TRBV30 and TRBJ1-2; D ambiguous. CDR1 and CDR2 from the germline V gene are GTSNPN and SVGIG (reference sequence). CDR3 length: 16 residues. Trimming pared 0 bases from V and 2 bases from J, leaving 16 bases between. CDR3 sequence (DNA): TGTGCCTGGAGTGTTGGGCGGCCAGGCTCGAACTATGGCTACACCTTC. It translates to CAWSVGRPGSNYGYTF.

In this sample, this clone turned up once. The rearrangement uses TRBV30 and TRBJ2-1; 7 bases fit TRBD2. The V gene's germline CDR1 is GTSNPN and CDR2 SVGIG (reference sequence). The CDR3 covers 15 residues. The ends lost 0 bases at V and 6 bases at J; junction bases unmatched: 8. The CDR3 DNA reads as TGTGCCTGGAGTGTACGGACTAGTCGGACCAATGAGCAGTTCTTC. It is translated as CAWSVRTSRTNEQFF.

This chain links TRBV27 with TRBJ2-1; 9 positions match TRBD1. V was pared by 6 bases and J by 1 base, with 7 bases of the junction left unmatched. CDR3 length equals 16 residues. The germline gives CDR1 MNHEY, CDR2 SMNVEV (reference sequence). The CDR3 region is CASSSGQGISYNEQFF. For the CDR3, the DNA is TGTGCCAGCAGCTCCGGACAGGGGATATCCTACAATGAGCAGTTCTTC.

This chain's CDR3 is CASSSFLSTEAFF. Here the CDR3 DNA reads TGTGCCAGCAGCTCCTTTTTGAGCACTGAAGCTTTCTTT. This chain uses TRBV7-2 with TRBJ1-1; unclear D gene. The CDR3 loop spans 13 amino acids. Trimming removed 4 bases at V and 4 bases at J, with 10 bases between. The V gene's germline CDR1 is SGHTA and CDR2 FQGNSA. Supplemented by reference TRBV7-2 and TRBJ1-1, the full variable domain reads GAGVSQSPSNKVTEKGKDVELRCDPISGHTALYWYRQSLGQGLEFLIYFQGNSAPDKSGLPSDRFSAERTGGSVSTLTIQRTQQEDSAVYLCASSSFLSTEAFFGQGTRLTVV.

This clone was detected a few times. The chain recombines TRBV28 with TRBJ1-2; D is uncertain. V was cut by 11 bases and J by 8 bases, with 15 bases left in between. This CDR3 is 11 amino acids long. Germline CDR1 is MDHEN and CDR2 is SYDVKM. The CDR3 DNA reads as TGTGCCGGACTCTCACCTTGGGGCTACACCTTC. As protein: CAGLSPWGYTF.

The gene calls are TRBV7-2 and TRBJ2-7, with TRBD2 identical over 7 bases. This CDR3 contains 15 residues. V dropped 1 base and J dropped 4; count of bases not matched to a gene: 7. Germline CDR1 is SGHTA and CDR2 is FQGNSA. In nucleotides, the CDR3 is TGTGCCAGCAGCTTAGGAGGCGGGAGTTGGTACGAGCAGTACTTC. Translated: CASSLGGGSWYEQYF. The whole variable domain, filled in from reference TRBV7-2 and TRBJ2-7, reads GAGVSQSPSNKVTEKGKDVELRCDPISGHTALYWYRQSLGQGLEFLIYFQGNSAPDKSGLPSDRFSAERTGGSVSTLTIQRTQQEDSAVYLCASSLGGGSWYEQYFGPGTRLTVT.

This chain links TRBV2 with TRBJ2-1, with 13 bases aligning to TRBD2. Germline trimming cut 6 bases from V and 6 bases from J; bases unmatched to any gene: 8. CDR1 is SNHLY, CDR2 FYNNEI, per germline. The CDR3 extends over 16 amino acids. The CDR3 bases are TGTGCCAGCAGCACGGGACTAGCGGGACCCATCAATGAGCAGTTCTTC. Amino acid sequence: CASSTGLAGPINEQFF.

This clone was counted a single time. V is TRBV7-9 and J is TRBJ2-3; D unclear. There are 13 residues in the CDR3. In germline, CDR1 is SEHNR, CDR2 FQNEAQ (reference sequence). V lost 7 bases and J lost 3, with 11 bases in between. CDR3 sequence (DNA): TGTGCCAGCATCTCCAGTGGAACAGATACGCAGTATTTT. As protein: CASISSGTDTQYF.

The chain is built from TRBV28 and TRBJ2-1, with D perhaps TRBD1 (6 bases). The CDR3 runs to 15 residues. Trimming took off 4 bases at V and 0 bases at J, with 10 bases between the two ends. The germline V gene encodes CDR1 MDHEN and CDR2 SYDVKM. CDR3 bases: TGTGCCAGCAGTTCTAACAGGGTCTCCTACAATGAGCAGTTCTTC. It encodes CASSSNRVSYNEQFF. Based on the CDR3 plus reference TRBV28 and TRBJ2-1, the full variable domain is DVKVTQSSRYLVKRTGEKVFLECVQDMDHENMFWYRQDPGLGLRLIYFSYDVKMKEKGDIPEGYSVSREKKERFSLILESASTNQTSMYLCASSSNRVSYNEQFFGPGTRLTVL.

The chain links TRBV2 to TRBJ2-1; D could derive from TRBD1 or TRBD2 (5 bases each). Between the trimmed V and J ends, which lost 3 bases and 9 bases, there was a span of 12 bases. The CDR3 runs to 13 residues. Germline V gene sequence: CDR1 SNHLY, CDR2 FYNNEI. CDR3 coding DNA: TGTGCCAGCAGTGATGTTGGGACCCTTGAGCAGTTCTTC. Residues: CASSDVGTLEQFF.

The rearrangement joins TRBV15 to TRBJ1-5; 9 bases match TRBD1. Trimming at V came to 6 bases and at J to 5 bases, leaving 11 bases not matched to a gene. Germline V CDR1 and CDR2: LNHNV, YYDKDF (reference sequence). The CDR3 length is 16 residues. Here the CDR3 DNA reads TGTGCCACCAGAGACGGGACAGGGAGTGTTCATCAGCCCCAGCATTTT. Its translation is CATRDGTGSVHQPQHF.

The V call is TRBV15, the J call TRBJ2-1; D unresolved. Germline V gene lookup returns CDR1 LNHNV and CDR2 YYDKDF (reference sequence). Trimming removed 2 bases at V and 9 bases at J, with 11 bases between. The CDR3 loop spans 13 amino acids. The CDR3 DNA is TGTGCCACCAGCAGACCTCTGGGCCGTGAGCAGTTCTTC. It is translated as CATSRPLGREQFF. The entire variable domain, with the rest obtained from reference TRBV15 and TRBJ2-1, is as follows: DAMVIQNPRYQVTQFGKPVTLSCSQTLNHNVMYWYQQKSSQAPKLLFHYYDKDFNNEADTPDNFQSRRPNTSFCFLDIRSPGLGDTAMYLCATSRPLGREQFFGPGTRLTVL.

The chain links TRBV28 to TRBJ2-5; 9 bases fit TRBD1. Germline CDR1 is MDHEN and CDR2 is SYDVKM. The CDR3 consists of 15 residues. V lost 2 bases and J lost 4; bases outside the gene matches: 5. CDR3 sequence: CASSLGQGFGETQYF. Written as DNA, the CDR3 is TGTGCCAGCAGTTTAGGACAGGGGTTTGGAGAGACCCAGTACTTC.

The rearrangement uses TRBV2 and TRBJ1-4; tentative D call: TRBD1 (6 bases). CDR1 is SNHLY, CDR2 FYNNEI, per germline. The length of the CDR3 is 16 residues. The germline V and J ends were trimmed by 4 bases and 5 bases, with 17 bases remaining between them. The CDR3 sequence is CASSGAYGTQNEKLFF. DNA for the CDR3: TGTGCCAGCAGTGGGGCCTACGGGACACAAAATGAAAAACTGTTTTTT.

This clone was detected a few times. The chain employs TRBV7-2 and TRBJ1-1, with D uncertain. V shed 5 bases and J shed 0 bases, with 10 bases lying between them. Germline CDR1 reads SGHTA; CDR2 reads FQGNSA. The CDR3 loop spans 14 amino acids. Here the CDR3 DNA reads TGTGCCAGCAGCCCCTCTCACCTGAACACTGAAGCTTTCTTT. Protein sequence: CASSPSHLNTEAFF.

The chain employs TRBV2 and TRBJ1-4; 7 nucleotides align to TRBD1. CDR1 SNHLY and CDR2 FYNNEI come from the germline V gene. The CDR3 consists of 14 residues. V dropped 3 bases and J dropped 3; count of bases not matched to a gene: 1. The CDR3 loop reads CASSEGTANEKLFF. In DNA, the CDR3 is TGTGCCAGCAGTGAGGGGACAGCTAATGAAAAACTGTTTTTT.